This T cell receptor beta chain derives from a study of identical twins. TCRdb reprocessed the 5' RACE reads via MiXCR and lists one record per CDR3 protein. The sample shows approximately 890,000 distinct CDR3 sequences, 10% to 15% of them seen only once. Germline values: CDR1 MNHEY, CDR2 SVGAGI. The CDR3 totals 16 residues. With V trimmed by 7 bases and J by 2 bases, 9 bases remained unmatched. The data were also submitted as part of a second study, on yellow fever vaccine responses in identical twins.

This TCR was sampled from a woman between 18 and 29 years old in good health. The specimen sequenced was PBMCs. The chain uses TRBV6-5 and TRBJ2-7; 12 nucleotides match TRBD2. The CDR3 loop reads CASTILAGGGAYEQYF. The CDR3 DNA reads TGTGCCAGCACTATACTAGCGGGAGGTGGGGCCTACGAGCAGTACTTC.